The clone carrying this T cell receptor beta chain was picked up one time. This sample was taken from a study of blood T cell repertoires in COVID-19. Study summary: Researchers got acute and convalescent COVID-19 samples from the United States, Italy and Spain. PBMCs, B-cell-depleted T cells, or T cells provided the cDNA or gDNA that made up the material.

The CDR3 has 12 amino acids. V was cut by 3 bases and J by 5 bases, with 7 bases left in between. As processed by the authors: Amplified reference gene primers provided the basis for estimating nucleated cell counts. The protocol was immunoSEQ multiplex PCR, while the TCRdb copy is restricted to in-frame clones and leaves out a portion. V and J calls and clone size come straight from that table; D and trimming were deduced from the DNA. The sample includes roughly 150,000 clones, roughly 93% seen only once; the top ten take roughly 2.3%. This sequence joins TRBV12-3 or TRBV12-4 and TRBJ1-1; D not resolved. The sequenced sample consisted of peripheral blood. This receptor was identified in a man aged 18-30 years with acute or convalescent COVID-19. CDR3 protein: CASSFLRTEAFF. CDR3 nucleotides: TGTGCCAGCAGTTTTCTCAGGACTGAAGCTTTCTTT.